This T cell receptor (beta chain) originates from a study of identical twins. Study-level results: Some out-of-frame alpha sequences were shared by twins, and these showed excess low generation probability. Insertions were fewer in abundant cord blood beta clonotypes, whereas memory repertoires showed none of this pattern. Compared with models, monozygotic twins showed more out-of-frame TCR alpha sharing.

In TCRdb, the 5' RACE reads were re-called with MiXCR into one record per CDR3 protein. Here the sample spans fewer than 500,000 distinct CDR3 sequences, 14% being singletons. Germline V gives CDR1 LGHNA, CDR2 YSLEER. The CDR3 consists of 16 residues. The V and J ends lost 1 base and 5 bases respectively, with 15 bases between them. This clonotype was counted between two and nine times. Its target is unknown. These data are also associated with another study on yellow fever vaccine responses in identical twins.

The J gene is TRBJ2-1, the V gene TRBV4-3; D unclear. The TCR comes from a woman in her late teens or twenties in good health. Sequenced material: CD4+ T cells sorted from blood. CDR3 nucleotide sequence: TGCGCCAGCAGCCAAGGCACGCGCTTACACAACAATGAGCAGTTCTTC. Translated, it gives CASSQGTRLHNNEQFF.